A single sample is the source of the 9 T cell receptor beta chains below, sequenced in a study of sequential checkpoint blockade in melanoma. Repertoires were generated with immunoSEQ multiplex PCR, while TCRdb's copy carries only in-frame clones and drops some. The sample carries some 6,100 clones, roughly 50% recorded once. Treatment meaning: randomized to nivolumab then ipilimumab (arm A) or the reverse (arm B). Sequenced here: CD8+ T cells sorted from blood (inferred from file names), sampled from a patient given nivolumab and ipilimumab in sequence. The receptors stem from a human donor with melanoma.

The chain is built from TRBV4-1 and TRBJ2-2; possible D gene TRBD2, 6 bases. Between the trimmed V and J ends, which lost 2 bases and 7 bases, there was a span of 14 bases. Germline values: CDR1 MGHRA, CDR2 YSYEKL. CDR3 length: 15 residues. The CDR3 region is CASSQSGGLVGELFF. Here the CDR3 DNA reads TGCGCCAGCAGCCAAAGCGGAGGGTTGGTCGGGGAGCTGTTTTTT.

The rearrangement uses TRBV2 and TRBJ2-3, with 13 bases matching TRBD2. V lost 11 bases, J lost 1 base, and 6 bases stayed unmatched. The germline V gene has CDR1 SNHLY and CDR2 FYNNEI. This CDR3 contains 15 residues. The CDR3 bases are TGTGCCCGCTCCGGACTAGCGGGAGGCACAGATACGCAGTATTTT. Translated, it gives CARSGLAGGTDTQYF.

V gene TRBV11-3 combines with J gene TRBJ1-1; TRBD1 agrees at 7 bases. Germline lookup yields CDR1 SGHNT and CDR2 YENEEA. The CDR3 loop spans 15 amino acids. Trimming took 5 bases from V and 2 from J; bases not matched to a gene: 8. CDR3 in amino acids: CASSRVEGANTEAFF. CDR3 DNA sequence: TGTGCCAGCAGCCGAGTAGAGGGGGCCAACACTGAAGCTTTCTTT. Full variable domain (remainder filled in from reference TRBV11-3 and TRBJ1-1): EAGVVQSPRYKIIEKKQPVAFWCNPISGHNTLYWYLQNLGQGPELLIRYENEEAVDDSQLPKDRFSAERLKGVDSTLKIQPAELGDSAVYLCASSRVEGANTEAFFGQGTRLTVV.

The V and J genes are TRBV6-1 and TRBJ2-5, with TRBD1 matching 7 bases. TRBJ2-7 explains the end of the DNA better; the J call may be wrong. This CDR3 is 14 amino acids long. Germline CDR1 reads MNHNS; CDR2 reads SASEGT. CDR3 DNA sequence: TGTGCCAGCAGTGTCCGGGACAGCACTTACGAGCAGTACTTC. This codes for CASSVRDSTYEQYF.

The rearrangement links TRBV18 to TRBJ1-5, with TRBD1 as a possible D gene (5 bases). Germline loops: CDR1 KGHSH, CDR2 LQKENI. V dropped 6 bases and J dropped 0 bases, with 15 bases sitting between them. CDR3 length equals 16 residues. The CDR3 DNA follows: TGTGCCAGCTCTCCCGGGGGGGAGTATAGCAATCAGCCCCAGCATTTT. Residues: CASSPGGEYSNQPQHF.

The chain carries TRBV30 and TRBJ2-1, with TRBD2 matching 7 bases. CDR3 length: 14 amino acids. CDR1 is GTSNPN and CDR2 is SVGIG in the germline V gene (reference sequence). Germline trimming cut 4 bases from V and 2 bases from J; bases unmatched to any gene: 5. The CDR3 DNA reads TGTGCCTGGAACCCTAGCGGCCCCTACAATGAGCAGTTCTTC. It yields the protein CAWNPSGPYNEQFF.

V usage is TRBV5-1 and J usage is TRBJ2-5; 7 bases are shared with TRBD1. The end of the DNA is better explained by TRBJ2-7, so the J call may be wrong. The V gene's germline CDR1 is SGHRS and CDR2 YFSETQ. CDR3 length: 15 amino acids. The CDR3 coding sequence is TGCGCCAGCAGCTTGGCCGCAACTACAGGGGACGAGCAGTACTTC. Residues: CASSLAATTGDEQYF.

DNA of the CDR3: TGCGCCAGCAGCCAGATTAGCGGGAGGGGAGAGACCCAGTACTTC. It codes for CASSQISGRGETQYF. The chain employs TRBV4-1 and TRBJ2-5; the match to TRBD2 covers 11 bases. This CDR3 is built from 15 residues. Germline V CDR1 and CDR2: MGHRA, YSYEKL. V shed 3 bases and J 4 bases; nucleotides not matched to a gene: 4.

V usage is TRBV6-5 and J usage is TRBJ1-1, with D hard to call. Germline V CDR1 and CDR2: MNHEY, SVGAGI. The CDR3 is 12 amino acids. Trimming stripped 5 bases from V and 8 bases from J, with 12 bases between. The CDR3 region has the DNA TGTGCCAGCAGTCGACTTACTGGAGAAGCTTTCTTT. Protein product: CASSRLTGEAFF.